These 22 T cell receptor beta chains originate from one sample sequenced in a study of cytomegalovirus exposure and HLA in healthy donors. Profiled with immunoSEQ multiplex PCR; TCRdb holds only in-frame clones, not every one. The sample has approximately 180,000 clones; approximately 87% are singletons. Sequencing was done on a sample of PBMCs. Every receptor here comes from a woman aged 25-40 years in good health and CMV-seronegative.

This clone was seen a single time. The chain joins TRBV30 to TRBJ2-1, with TRBD1 identical over 9 bases. The trim removed 5 bases at V and 3 bases at J, leaving 17 bases unmatched. The germline CDR1 and CDR2 sequences are GTSNPN and SVGIG (reference sequence). This CDR3 region has 18 residues. The CDR3 sequence is CAWDLGTGSGWGYNEQFF. CDR3 DNA sequence: TGTGCCTGGGATCTCGGGACAGGGTCTGGATGGGGCTACAATGAGCAGTTCTTC.

This sequence joins TRBV5-1 and TRBJ2-1, with 15 bases identical to TRBD2. The CDR3 length is 18 residues. The trim removed 3 bases at V and 2 bases at J, leaving 6 bases unmatched. The germline V gene has CDR1 SGHRS and CDR2 YFSETQ. The CDR3 region has the DNA TGCGCCAGCAGCTCCTCAGGGACTAGCGGGGGGACCTACAATGAGCAGTTCTTC. Translated: CASSSSGTSGGTYNEQFF. The entire variable domain, with the rest obtained from reference TRBV5-1 and TRBJ2-1, is as follows: KAGVTQTPRYLIKTRGQQVTLSCSPISGHRSVSWYQQTPGQGLQFLFEYFSETQRNKGNFPGRFSGRQFSNSRSEMNVSTLELGDSALYLCASSSSGTSGGTYNEQFFGPGTRLTVL.

The chain is built from TRBV15 and TRBJ1-2; D gene uncertain. Trimming took off 5 bases at V and 7 bases at J, with 11 bases between the two ends. Germline CDR1 LNHNV, CDR2 YYDKDF (reference sequence). The CDR3 has 12 residues. Here the CDR3 reads CATSPGSGGYTF. The DNA of the CDR3 is TGTGCCACCAGCCCGGGTTCGGGTGGCTACACCTTC.

The chain uses TRBV10-1 and TRBJ2-5; 7 bases align to TRBD2. The CDR3 consists of 14 residues. Looked up from germline, CDR1 is WNHNN and CDR2 is SYGVQD (reference sequence). V shed 2 bases, J shed 0 bases, and the junction held 0 bases outside the gene matches. CDR3 amino acids: CASSEGGDQETQYF. CDR3 in DNA: TGCGCCAGCAGTGAGGGGGGGGACCAAGAGACCCAGTACTTC.

This sequence joins TRBV5-1 and TRBJ2-1; TRBD2 agrees at 8 bases. CDR3 length: 19 residues. CDR1 and CDR2 from the germline V gene are SGHRS and YFSETQ. With 0 bases clipped from V and 4 bases from J, the junction kept 15 bases outside the gene matches. CDR3 bases: TGCGCCAGCAGCTTGGCGCCCTCCGGCGGGGGGCTCACATACAATGAGCAGTTCTTC. This gives the protein CASSLAPSGGGLTYNEQFF.

For the CDR3, the DNA is TGTGCCAGCAGAGTAGCGGGGGGATCCTACGAGCAGTACTTC. Translated, it gives CASRVAGGSYEQYF. J is TRBJ2-7 and V is TRBV5-4; 10 nucleotides align to TRBD2. The CDR3 is 14 amino acids. The V segment lost 5 bases and the J segment 1 base; nucleotides outside the gene matches: 3. Germline CDR1 is SGHNT and CDR2 is YYREEE (reference sequence).

This rearrangement joins TRBV18 to TRBJ1-3, with 9 bases aligning to TRBD1. This CDR3 comprises 18 residues. V was clipped by 2 bases and J by 3 bases; unmatched bases: 11. Per the germline V gene, CDR1 is KGHSH and CDR2 is LQKENI. This CDR3 is CASSPRSPGTGNGNTIYF. DNA for the CDR3: TGTGCCAGCTCACCAAGATCTCCCGGGACAGGGAATGGAAACACCATATATTTT.

The chain combines TRBV19 with TRBJ2-7; 7 bases fit TRBD1. From germline, CDR1 is LNHDA and CDR2 SQIVND (reference sequence). There are 12 residues in the CDR3. V lost 5 bases, J lost 6 bases, and 4 bases stayed unmatched. CDR3 amino acids: CASSQQGSEQYF. DNA of the CDR3: TGTGCCAGTAGTCAACAGGGGAGCGAGCAGTACTTC.

This chain joins TRBV4-3 and TRBJ2-3, with D perhaps matching TRBD1 (6 bases). Germline V gene data show CDR1 as LGHNA and CDR2 as YSLEER. V was clipped by 0 bases and J by 4 bases, with 14 bases between them. The CDR3 has 16 amino acids. In DNA, the CDR3 is TGCGCCAGCAGCCAAGACTCGACAGGTTCGGCAGATACGCAGTATTTT. This codes for CASSQDSTGSADTQYF.

The gene calls are TRBV5-1 and TRBJ2-3, with 13 nucleotides matching TRBD2. Germline values: CDR1 SGHRS, CDR2 YFSETQ. This CDR3 spans 16 amino acids. Trimming at V came to 4 bases and at J to 2 bases, leaving 4 bases not matched to a gene. Here the CDR3 reads CASSAGLAGDTDTQYF. CDR3 sequence (DNA): TGCGCCAGCAGCGCCGGACTAGCGGGGGACACAGATACGCAGTATTTT. The variable domain in full, completed from reference TRBV5-1 and TRBJ2-3, reads KAGVTQTPRYLIKTRGQQVTLSCSPISGHRSVSWYQQTPGQGLQFLFEYFSETQRNKGNFPGRFSGRQFSNSRSEMNVSTLELGDSALYLCASSAGLAGDTDTQYFGPGTRLTVL.

This clone was seen once. The genes are TRBV7-6 and TRBJ1-4; D call uncertain. CDR1 SGHVS and CDR2 FNYEAQ come from the germline V gene. The germline V and J ends were trimmed by 0 bases and 5 bases, with 16 bases remaining between them. This CDR3 contains 17 residues. The CDR3 DNA reads TGTGCCAGCAGCTTAGCCCAGTCTCGGGGAACAAATGAAAAACTGTTTTTT. This encodes CASSLAQSRGTNEKLFF.

The V and J genes are TRBV27 and TRBJ1-5, with D possibly being TRBD1 (5 bases). Per the germline V gene, CDR1 is MNHEY and CDR2 is SMNVEV (reference sequence). Between the trimmed V and J ends, which lost 8 bases and 2 bases, there was a span of 16 bases. This CDR3 is 15 amino acids long. CDR3 sequence (DNA): TGTGCCAGCTCACCCTTGGGGGAGGGCAATCAGCCCCAGCATTTT. This translates into CASSPLGEGNQPQHF.

This clone was seen a few times. The chain joins TRBV7-2 to TRBJ1-2; D gene ambiguous. This CDR3 contains 11 residues. Germline values: CDR1 SGHTA, CDR2 FQGNSA. V lost 5 bases, J lost 5 bases, and 6 bases lay in between. CDR3 sequence (DNA): TGTGCCAGCAGCCGCGGATATGGCTACACCTTC. Its protein is CASSRGYGYTF.

V and J are TRBV7-6 and TRBJ2-5, with TRBD1 matching over 9 bases. CDR1 is SGHVS and CDR2 is FNYEAQ in the germline V gene. J lost 3 bases, V lost 0 bases, and 2 bases had no gene match. This CDR3 region has 15 residues. In nucleotides, the CDR3 is TGTGCCAGCAGCTTAGCCGGACAGGGGAAAGAGACCCAGTACTTC. Translated, it gives CASSLAGQGKETQYF.

The chain combines TRBV2 with TRBJ2-7, with 9 bases that match TRBD2. This CDR3 contains 16 residues. Germline CDR1 and CDR2: SNHLY and FYNNEI. With 6 bases clipped from V and 0 bases from J, the junction kept 9 bases outside the gene matches. CDR3 in amino acids: CASRKAGGLNSYEQYF. CDR3 coding DNA: TGTGCCAGCAGGAAAGCGGGGGGCCTAAACTCCTACGAGCAGTACTTC.

The chain uses TRBV10-3 and TRBJ2-7, with 7 positions matching TRBD1. Per germline, CDR1 ENHRY and CDR2 SYGVKD. CDR3 size: 13 residues. V trimming: 3 bases; J trimming: 7 bases; junction bases outside the gene matches: 6. The CDR3 coding sequence is TGTGCCATCAGTGATACCGACAGGGAAGAGCAGTACTTC. This sequence encodes CAISDTDREEQYF.

The V call is TRBV6-5, the J call TRBJ1-3, with 7 bases identical to TRBD1. Looked up from germline, CDR1 is MNHEY and CDR2 is SVGAGI. V trimming: 7 bases; J trimming: 0 bases; junction bases outside the gene matches: 6. This CDR3 region has 15 residues. CDR3 DNA sequence: TGTGCCAGCACTCAAGGGGGCGACTCTGGAAACACCATATATTTT. This translates into CASTQGGDSGNTIYF.

The gene calls are TRBV27 and TRBJ1-2, with a tentative D call TRBD1 (6 bases). CDR3 length equals 14 residues. Germline V gene sequence: CDR1 MNHEY, CDR2 SMNVEV (reference sequence). V gave up 3 bases and J gave up 4 bases, with 12 bases separating them. The CDR3 spells CASSFAPGVYGYTF. DNA of the CDR3: TGTGCCAGCAGTTTCGCCCCAGGGGTCTATGGCTACACCTTC.

In this sample, this clone turned up a few times. The chain carries TRBV2 and TRBJ1-1; 9 bases line up with TRBD1. CDR3 size: 15 residues. Germline CDR1 SNHLY, CDR2 FYNNEI. The V segment lost 6 bases and the J segment 5 bases; nucleotides outside the gene matches: 10. The CDR3 DNA follows: TGTGCCAGCAGACCCACACAGGGGGCTGGGACTGAAGCTTTCTTT. It codes for CASRPTQGAGTEAFF. Filled out from reference TRBV2 and TRBJ1-1, the complete variable domain reads EPEVTQTPSHQVTQMGQEVILRCVPISNHLYFYWYRQILGQKVEFLVSFYNNEISEKSEIFDDQFSVERPDGSNFTLKIRSTKLEDSAMYFCASRPTQGAGTEAFFGQGTRLTVV.

J is TRBJ2-7 and V is TRBV20-1; D possibly corresponds to TRBD1 (6 bases). This CDR3 has 11 residues. Trimming left V 3 bases short and J 9 bases short, with 12 bases between. Germline-derived CDR1 and CDR2 are DFQATT and SNEGSKA (reference sequence). The CDR3 spells CSASVETGQYF. CDR3 nucleotide sequence: TGCAGTGCTAGTGTCGAGACAGGGCAGTACTTC.

The chain carries TRBV13 and TRBJ1-6; 9 positions match TRBD1. CDR1 is PRHDT and CDR2 is FYEKMQ in the germline V gene (reference sequence). Trimming removed 8 bases from V and 10 bases from J; junction bases left unmatched: 15. The CDR3 length is 16 residues. CDR3 amino acids: CASARNLQGARSPLHF. CDR3 DNA sequence: TGTGCCAGCGCAAGAAACTTACAGGGGGCCCGGTCACCCCTCCACTTT.

The V and J genes are TRBV6-5 and TRBJ1-1; tentatively, D is TRBD1 (5 bases). Germline V lookup: CDR1 MNHEY, CDR2 SVGAGI. V lost 5 bases, J lost 11 bases, and 15 bases lay in between. This CDR3 spans 12 amino acids. CDR3 nucleotide sequence: TGTGCCAGCAGTGCCGGGAGGGGAACGGCTTTCTTT. It is translated as CASSAGRGTAFF.